What follows are 14 T cell receptor beta chains derived from one specimen sequenced in a study of Ad26.COV2.S vaccination and SARS-CoV-2 variants. Assay: immunoSEQ multiplex PCR; the TCRdb copy retains only in-frame clones and omits some. Altogether a few hundred thousand clones are present, roughly 80% being singletons, with the ten largest covering roughly 7.4%. Indicated treatment: roughly 19 received Ad26.COV2.S at low or high dose, single or two shots; 5 received placebo; per-sample allocation not given. Sample collection was performed on day 63 after the first vaccine or placebo injection. Source: peripheral blood, taken in a trial of Ad26.COV2.S vaccine versus placebo. These receptors came from a person aged 18-65 years who received the Ad26.COV2.S COVID-19 vaccine or a placebo.

This clone has only a few counts. The gene calls are TRBV30 and TRBJ2-1; 7 nucleotides agree with TRBD2. Germline V gene lookup returns CDR1 GTSNPN and CDR2 SVGIG (reference sequence). The J segment lost 10 bases and the V segment lost 5 bases, leaving 11 bases of the junction unmatched. This CDR3 comprises 13 residues. CDR3: CAWDLGREREQFF. CDR3 bases: TGTGCCTGGGACTTGGGGCGGGAGCGGGAGCAGTTCTTC. Using reference TRBV30 and TRBJ2-1 for the parts outside the CDR3, the full variable domain is SQTIHQWPATLVQPVGSPLSLECTVEGTSNPNLYWYRQAAGRGLQLLFYSVGIGQISSEVPQNLSASRPQDRQFILSSKKLLLSDSGFYLCAWDLGREREQFFGPGTRLTVL.

The V gene is TRBV7-2, the J gene TRBJ2-7, with 8 bases matching TRBD2. The CDR3 runs 15 residues. The germline CDR1 and CDR2 sequences are SGHTA and FQGNSA. V lost 5 bases and J lost 3; bases outside the gene matches: 9. The CDR3 DNA is TGTGCCAGCAGCCGCTCGGCGGGGGGCAACTACGAGCAGTACTTC. Its protein product is CASSRSAGGNYEQYF.

The chain links TRBV12-5 to TRBJ2-7, with 7 nucleotides matching TRBD1. CDR3 length equals 12 residues. V dropped 11 bases and J dropped 7; count of bases not matched to a gene: 11. CDR1 is LGHNT and CDR2 is FRNRAP in the germline V gene. The CDR3 bases are TGTGCTTCCGGGACAGAGACAAGGGAGCAGTACTTC. This codes for CASGTETREQYF.

This clone turned up a few times. V usage is TRBV29-1 and J usage is TRBJ1-4; D gene unclear. Germline lookup yields CDR1 SQVTM and CDR2 ANQGSEA. CDR3 length equals 12 residues. V was shortened by 4 bases and J by 8 bases, with 11 bases between the two germline ends. In DNA form, the CDR3 reads TGCAGCGTTGTAGATGGTCGGGAAAAACTGTTTTTT. It specifies CSVVDGREKLFF. The whole variable domain, remainder taken from reference TRBV29-1 and TRBJ1-4, is SAVISQKPSRDICQRGTSLTIQCQVDSQVTMMFWYRQQPGQSLTLIATANQGSEATYESGFVIDKFPISRPNLTFSTLTVSNMSPEDSSIYLCSVVDGREKLFFGSGTQLSVL.

The CDR3: CATKREGEGNEQFF. The CDR3 nucleotides read TGTGCCACCAAGCGGGAGGGGGAGGGGAATGAGCAGTTCTTC. This chain joins TRBV24-1 and TRBJ2-1, with 10 bases identical to TRBD2. This CDR3 spans 14 amino acids. Germline CDR1 and CDR2: KGHDR and SFDVKD. Germline trimming cut 8 bases from V and 7 bases from J; bases unmatched to any gene: 7.

The chain recombines TRBV18 with TRBJ2-3, with 8 bases lining up with TRBD2. V lost 3 bases, J lost 2 bases, and 4 bases stayed unmatched. This CDR3 has 15 amino acids. Looked up from germline, CDR1 is KGHSH and CDR2 is LQKENI. The CDR3 loop is CASSPQRGPTDTQYF. The CDR3 nucleotides are TGTGCCAGCTCACCCCAGCGGGGGCCCACAGATACGCAGTATTTT.

The count of this clone is one. The chain joins TRBV30 to TRBJ2-1; D is undetermined. V gave up 1 base and J gave up 9 bases, with 19 bases separating them. The CDR3 covers 15 residues. Germline CDR1 and CDR2: GTSNPN and SVGIG (reference sequence). CDR3 sequence (DNA): TGTGCCTGGAGTGAAATTACTATTCGGTCGGCTGAGCAGTTCTTC. Its protein is CAWSEITIRSAEQFF. The whole variable domain, remainder taken from reference TRBV30 and TRBJ2-1, is SQTIHQWPATLVQPVGSPLSLECTVEGTSNPNLYWYRQAAGRGLQLLFYSVGIGQISSEVPQNLSASRPQDRQFILSSKKLLLSDSGFYLCAWSEITIRSAEQFFGPGTRLTVL.

The chain carries TRBV27 and TRBJ1-5; possible D gene TRBD1, 5 bases. The CDR3 spans 17 residues. The V and J ends lost 6 bases and 0 bases respectively, with 18 bases between them. Germline-derived CDR1 and CDR2 are MNHEY and SMNVEV (reference sequence). CDR3 in amino acids: CASSRVGTGYSNQPQHF. CDR3 bases: TGTGCCAGCAGCCGCGTCGGCACAGGTTATAGCAATCAGCCCCAGCATTTT.

To note about this clone: Other DNA variants within this sample encode the same CDR3. The gene calls are TRBV18 and TRBJ2-7, with D perhaps matching TRBD1 or TRBD2 (5 bases each). This CDR3 comprises 14 residues. The germline V and J ends were trimmed by 6 bases and 2 bases, with 14 bases remaining between them. Looked up from germline, CDR1 is KGHSH and CDR2 is LQKENI. CDR3 protein: CASSPGRGPYEQYF. The CDR3 bases are TGTGCCAGCTCCCCCGGACGGGGACCCTACGAGCAGTACTTC.

V and J are TRBV7-9 and TRBJ1-1; no definite D call. Trimming removed 3 bases from V and 2 bases from J, with 7 bases in between. This CDR3 is built from 13 residues. Germline CDR1 and CDR2: SEHNR and FQNEAQ (reference sequence). In DNA, the CDR3 is TGTGCCAGCAGCTTTGGAGACAACACTGAAGCTTTCTTT. This translates into CASSFGDNTEAFF.

This sequence joins TRBV11-3 and TRBJ2-2; TRBD2 matches at 11 bases. J gave up 5 bases and V 5 bases, and 19 bases lay outside the gene matches. The CDR3 has 20 residues. Looked up from germline, CDR1 is SGHNT and CDR2 is YENEEA. CDR3 DNA: TGTGCCAGCAGCCAATACTTAGCGTTACTAGCGGGAGATCGGACCGGGGAGCTGTTTTTT. Residues: CASSQYLALLAGDRTGELFF.

This chain connects TRBV11-2 to TRBJ2-7, with D hard to call. The V end lost 3 bases, the J end lost 2 bases, and 8 bases lay between the germline ends. There are 13 residues in the CDR3. CDR1 is SGHAT, CDR2 FQNNGV, per germline. CDR3 DNA sequence: TGTGCCAGCAGCTTTCACGGAACCTACGAGCAGTACTTC. This codes for CASSFHGTYEQYF.

This chain links TRBV3-1 (or the pseudogene TRBV3-2) with TRBJ2-1; TRBD1 matches at 11 bases. V shed 6 bases, J shed 3 bases, and the junction held 4 bases outside the gene matches. This CDR3 region has 15 residues. Per germline, CDR1 LGHDT and CDR2 YNNKEL (reference sequence). DNA of the CDR3: TGTGCCAGCAGTTGGACAGGGGGCCTCTACAATGAGCAGTTCTTC. As protein: CASSWTGGLYNEQFF.

This rearrangement joins TRBV7-9 to TRBJ1-2; D ambiguous. Germline-derived CDR1 and CDR2 are SEHNR and FQNEAQ (reference sequence). This CDR3 region has 13 residues. Trimming stripped 1 base from V and 2 bases from J, with 5 bases between. CDR3 bases: TGTGCCAGCAGCTTAGAGCGGAACTATGGCTACACCTTC. As protein: CASSLERNYGYTF.